The 22 T cell receptor beta chains below were found in one sample sequenced in a study of control samples from healthy donors and cancer patients. Some clones are missing from TCRdb's copy, which holds only in-frame ones; the method was immunoSEQ multiplex PCR. The sample contains 100,000 to 150,000 clones, about nine tenths of which appear only once. Input material: blood. Every receptor here comes from a man aged 40-55 years in good health.

The chain uses TRBV10-3 and TRBJ2-7, with D possibly called TRBD1 or TRBD2 (5 bases each). V lost 5 bases and J 5 bases, leaving 13 bases between the germline ends. The CDR3 length is 13 residues. Looked up from germline, CDR1 is ENHRY and CDR2 is SYGVKD. In DNA, the CDR3 is TGTGCCATCAGTCCGGGGACCCCCGACGAGCAGTACTTC. Translating it yields CAISPGTPDEQYF.

V usage is TRBV7-9 and J usage is TRBJ2-7; tentatively, D is TRBD1 (5 bases). CDR3 size: 11 residues. Germline assignment: CDR1 SEHNR and CDR2 FQNEAQ (reference sequence). V lost 8 bases and J lost 3, with 8 bases in between. The CDR3 DNA reads as TGTGCCAGCCGGCAGGGCTACGAGCAGTACTTC. This gives the protein CASRQGYEQYF.

The chain employs TRBV7-2 and TRBJ2-3; the D gene could be TRBD1 or TRBD2 (5 bases each). The CDR3 is made up of 14 amino acids. V was pared by 5 bases and J by 6 bases, with 15 bases between. Germline V gene data show CDR1 as SGHTA and CDR2 as FQGNSA. CDR3 nucleotide sequence: TGTGCCAGCAGCCTCGGACCGGGGCCGGATACGCAGTATTTT. Amino acid sequence: CASSLGPGPDTQYF.

The chain's CDR3 is CASSELRTAATNEKLFF. In DNA, the CDR3 is TGTGCCAGCAGTGAACTAAGGACAGCTGCAACTAATGAAAAACTGTTTTTT. The chain is built from TRBV25-1 and TRBJ1-4; TRBD1 might be the D (6 bases). This CDR3 is 17 amino acids long. Trimming took 2 bases from V and 0 from J, leaving 13 bases between them. Germline lookup yields CDR1 MGHDK and CDR2 SYGVNS.

In its sample, this clone was seen once. The V and J genes are TRBV4-3 and TRBJ1-2; D is ambiguous. Germline loops: CDR1 LGHNA, CDR2 YSLEER. This CDR3 is built from 14 residues. V shed 0 bases and J shed 7 bases, with 12 bases lying between them. CDR3 loop: CASSQEESRGGYTF. The DNA of the CDR3 is TGCGCCAGCAGCCAAGAGGAGTCCCGGGGTGGCTACACCTTC.

The V and J genes are TRBV7-9 and TRBJ2-7, with 8 positions matching TRBD1. The length of the CDR3 is 15 residues. Germline V gives CDR1 SEHNR, CDR2 FQNEAQ (reference sequence). V shed 4 bases, J shed 2 bases, and the junction held 7 bases outside the gene matches. CDR3 nucleotides: TGTGCCAGCAGCTCCCGGGACAGGCACCCCTACGAGCAGTACTTC. Amino acids: CASSSRDRHPYEQYF.

V is TRBV24-1 and J is TRBJ2-5, with D unclear. CDR3 length: 15 amino acids. Germline V gives CDR1 KGHDR, CDR2 SFDVKD. V was trimmed by 7 bases and J by 2 bases, leaving 16 bases between them. The CDR3 is CATSPGSYTQETQYF. CDR3 DNA: TGTGCCACCAGCCCCGGAAGTTACACTCAAGAGACCCAGTACTTC.

This rearrangement joins TRBV3-1 (or the pseudogene TRBV3-2) to TRBJ2-4; perhaps TRBD2 as D (5 bases). Germline V gene lookup returns CDR1 LGHDT and CDR2 YNNKEL (reference sequence). The ends were cut back, 0 bases at V and 9 bases at J, with 15 bases in the middle. This CDR3 spans 15 amino acids. CDR3 nucleotides: TGTGCCAGCAGCCAAGATCACGGAGGCGGAAGCATTCAGTACTTC. This gives the protein CASSQDHGGGSIQYF.

The V and J genes are TRBV27 and TRBJ1-1; 9 positions match TRBD1. Germline V gene data show CDR1 as MNHEY and CDR2 as SMNVEV (reference sequence). Trimming cost V 5 bases and J 4 bases; bases outside gene matches: 8. The CDR3 covers 15 residues. The CDR3 reads CASSLGGTGFTEAFF. The CDR3 DNA is TGTGCCAGCAGTCTCGGTGGGACAGGGTTCACTGAAGCTTTCTTT.

The CDR3 here is CASSTRPGWAYEQYF. DNA of the CDR3: TGTGCCAGCAGCACAAGACCGGGGTGGGCCTACGAGCAGTACTTC. This chain uses TRBV11-2 with TRBJ2-7; a possible D gene is TRBD2 (5 bases). The V gene's germline CDR1 is SGHAT and CDR2 FQNNGV. V was pared by 5 bases and J by 2 bases, with 16 bases between. The CDR3 spans 15 residues.

This chain joins TRBV21-1 and TRBJ1-5; the table's D call of TRBD1 was not tested on the DNA. TRBV21-1 is annotated as a pseudogene. CDR3 length equals 14 residues. The DNA for the CDR3 is TGTGCCAGCAGCAAGGGACAGGGCTATCAGCCCCAGCATTTT. This sequence encodes CASSKGQGYQPQHF.

The chain recombines TRBV7-3 with TRBJ2-2, with 9 bases aligning to TRBD1. The CDR3 loop spans 18 amino acids. Germline V lookup: CDR1 SGHTA, CDR2 FQGTGA. The V and J ends lost 5 bases and 4 bases, in that order; junction bases with no gene match: 14. This CDR3 reads CASSPDRGTRRFTGELFF. As DNA, the CDR3 is TGTGCCAGCAGCCCGGACAGGGGAACTAGGCGATTCACCGGGGAGCTGTTTTTT.

The chain carries TRBV24-1 and TRBJ2-5; D might be TRBD2 (7 bases). Trimming left V 5 bases short and J 2 bases short, with 20 bases between. This CDR3 is built from 17 residues. Germline V gene data show CDR1 as KGHDR and CDR2 as SFDVKD. The CDR3 is CATSAASGRRGQETQYF. As DNA, the CDR3 is TGTGCCACCAGTGCGGCTAGCGGACGGAGGGGGCAAGAGACCCAGTACTTC.

V gene TRBV6-6 combines with J gene TRBJ1-3, with a tentative D call TRBD1 (6 bases). Trimming removed 0 bases at V and 0 bases at J, with 9 bases between. Germline V gene data show CDR1 as MNHNY and CDR2 as SVGAGI (reference sequence). The CDR3 covers 16 residues. The CDR3 nucleotides read TGTGCCAGCAGTTACTCGTCGACAGGCTCTGGAAACACCATATATTTT. Its translation: CASSYSSTGSGNTIYF.

V usage is TRBV18 and J usage is TRBJ2-2, with 9 bases fitting TRBD1. Trimming took 3 bases from V and 0 from J; bases not matched to a gene: 11. The CDR3 has 19 residues. Per the germline V gene, CDR1 is KGHSH and CDR2 is LQKENI. The CDR3 region is CASSPPKTGGKSNTGELFF. The CDR3, as DNA: TGTGCCAGCTCACCGCCGAAGACAGGGGGAAAATCGAACACCGGGGAGCTGTTTTTT. The whole variable domain, remainder taken from reference TRBV18 and TRBJ2-2, is NAGVMQNPRHLVRRRGQEARLRCSPMKGHSHVYWYRQLPEEGLKFMVYLQKENIIDESGMPKERFSAEFPKEGPSILRIQQVVRGDSAAYFCASSPPKTGGKSNTGELFFGEGSRLTVL.

The genes are TRBV6-4 and TRBJ1-6; D unresolved. Between the trimmed V and J ends, which lost 3 bases and 6 bases, there was a span of 6 bases. The germline gives CDR1 MRHNA, CDR2 SNTAGT. This CDR3 contains 13 residues. CDR3 loop: CASSERGNSPLHF. DNA for the CDR3: TGTGCCAGCAGTGAACGGGGTAATTCACCCCTCCACTTT.

This clone has a handful of counts. The chain carries TRBV29-1 and TRBJ1-1, with TRBD1 as a possible D gene (6 bases). Per the germline V gene, CDR1 is SQVTM and CDR2 is ANQGSEA. The length of the CDR3 is 13 residues. V was shortened by 6 bases and J by 0 bases, with 11 bases between the two germline ends. The CDR3 loop reads CSVDGQLNTEAFF. The CDR3 nucleotides are TGCAGCGTGGATGGACAGTTGAACACTGAAGCTTTCTTT.

The CDR3 loop is CASSVGVDYYGYTF. In DNA, the CDR3 is TGTGCCAGCAGCGTAGGTGTAGATTACTATGGCTACACCTTC. V is TRBV9 and J is TRBJ1-2; D uncertain. Germline V gene sequence: CDR1 SGDLS, CDR2 YYNGEE. V was pared by 0 bases and J by 3 bases, with 9 bases between. The CDR3 loop spans 14 amino acids.

This chain connects TRBV5-6 to TRBJ2-7, with TRBD1 identical over 8 bases. After removal of 2 bases from V and 5 bases from J, the junction contained 3 bases not matched to a gene. CDR1 is SGHDT, CDR2 YYEEEE, per germline. The CDR3 consists of 13 residues. The CDR3 nucleotides read TGTGCCAGCAGCTTTGGACAGGGCCACGAGCAGTACTTC. The encoded protein is CASSFGQGHEQYF. The variable domain in full, completed from reference TRBV5-6 and TRBJ2-7, reads DAGVTQSPTHLIKTRGQQVTLRCSPKSGHDTVSWYQQALGQGPQFIFQYYEEEERQRGNFPDRFSGHQFPNYSSELNVNALLLGDSALYLCASSFGQGHEQYFGPGTRLTVT.

The chain recombines TRBV9 with TRBJ1-4, with D tentatively TRBD1 (5 bases). The CDR3 covers 15 residues. The ends were cut back, 5 bases at V and 4 bases at J, with 15 bases in the middle. CDR1 is SGDLS, CDR2 YYNGEE, per germline. CDR3 DNA: TGTGCCAGCAGTGGGACCTTACGCCTTAATGAAAAACTGTTTTTT. Residues: CASSGTLRLNEKLFF.

This chain's CDR3 is CATSEGTGGLNQPQHF. The CDR3 nucleotides read TGTGCCACCAGTGAGGGGACAGGGGGCCTTAATCAGCCCCAGCATTTT. The chain employs TRBV24-1 and TRBJ1-5; 12 bases are a match to TRBD1. V shed 4 bases, J shed 4 bases, and the junction held 4 bases outside the gene matches. The CDR3 has 16 residues. Germline V gene lookup returns CDR1 KGHDR and CDR2 SFDVKD.

The V and J genes are TRBV18 and TRBJ1-4; 10 nucleotides line up with TRBD1. The germline CDR1 and CDR2 sequences are KGHSH and LQKENI. CDR3 size: 15 residues. J was trimmed by 3 bases and V by 4 bases; bases with no gene match: 2. In DNA, the CDR3 is TGTGCCAGCTCACTCGGACAGGGGGCTAATGAAAAACTGTTTTTT. This translates into CASSLGQGANEKLFF. Using reference TRBV18 and TRBJ1-4 for the parts outside the CDR3, the full variable domain is NAGVMQNPRHLVRRRGQEARLRCSPMKGHSHVYWYRQLPEEGLKFMVYLQKENIIDESGMPKERFSAEFPKEGPSILRIQQVVRGDSAAYFCASSLGQGANEKLFFGSGTQLSVL.